The T cell receptor beta chain described here comes from a study of T cell responses to AZD1222 COVID-19 vaccine. The study's findings and limits: Elevations in Spike-specific TCR breadth and depth followed administration of two AZD1222 doses.

The table came from immunoSEQ multiplex PCR; TCRdb's copy has only in-frame clones and leaves some out. The repertoire holds fewer than 150,000 clones, with 92% as singletons. Second doses that came at about 4 or about 12 weeks were put together. This clone was seen a single time. The antigen is not known. The receptor comes from an adult who received the AZD1222 COVID-19 vaccine. This material consisted of peripheral blood, taken 28 days after the second AZD1222 dose.

CDR3 DNA: TGTGCCATCAGTGAAGCAGACTATGGCTACACCTTC. Encoded protein: CAISEADYGYTF. V gene TRBV10-3 combines with J gene TRBJ1-2; no reliable D call. This CDR3 is built from 12 residues. Trimming took off 3 bases at V and 3 bases at J, with 5 bases between the two ends. Germline CDR1 is ENHRY and CDR2 is SYGVKD.